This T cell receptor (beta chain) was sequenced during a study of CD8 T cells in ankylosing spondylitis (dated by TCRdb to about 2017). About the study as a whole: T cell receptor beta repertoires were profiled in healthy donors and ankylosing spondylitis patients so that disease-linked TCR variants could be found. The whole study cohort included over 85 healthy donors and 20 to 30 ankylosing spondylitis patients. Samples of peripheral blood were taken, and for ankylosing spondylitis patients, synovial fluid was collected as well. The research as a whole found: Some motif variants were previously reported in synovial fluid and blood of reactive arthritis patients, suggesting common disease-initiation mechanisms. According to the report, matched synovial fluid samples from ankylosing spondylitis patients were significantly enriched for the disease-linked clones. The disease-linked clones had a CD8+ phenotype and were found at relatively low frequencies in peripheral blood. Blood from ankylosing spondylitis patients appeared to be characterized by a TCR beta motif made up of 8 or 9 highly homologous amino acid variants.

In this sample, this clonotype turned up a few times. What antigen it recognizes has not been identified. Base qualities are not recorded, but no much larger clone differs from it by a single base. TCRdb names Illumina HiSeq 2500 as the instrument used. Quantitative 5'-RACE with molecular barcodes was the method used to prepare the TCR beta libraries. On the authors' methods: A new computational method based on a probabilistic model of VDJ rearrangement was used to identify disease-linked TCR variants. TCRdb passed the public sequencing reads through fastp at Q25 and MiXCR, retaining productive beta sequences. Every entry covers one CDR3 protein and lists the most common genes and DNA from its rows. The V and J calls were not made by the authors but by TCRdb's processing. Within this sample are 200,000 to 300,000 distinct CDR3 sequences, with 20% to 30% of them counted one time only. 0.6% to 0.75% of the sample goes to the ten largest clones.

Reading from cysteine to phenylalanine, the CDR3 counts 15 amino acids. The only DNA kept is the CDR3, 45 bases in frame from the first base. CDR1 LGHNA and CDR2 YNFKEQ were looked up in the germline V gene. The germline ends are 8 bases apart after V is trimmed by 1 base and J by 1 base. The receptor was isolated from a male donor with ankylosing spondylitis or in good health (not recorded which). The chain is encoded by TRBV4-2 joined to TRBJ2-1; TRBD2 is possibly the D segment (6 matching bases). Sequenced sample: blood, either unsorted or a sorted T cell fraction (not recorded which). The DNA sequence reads TGTGCCAGCAGCCAAGGGGGGGAATCCTACAATGAGCAGTTCTTC. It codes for CASSQGGESYNEQFF.